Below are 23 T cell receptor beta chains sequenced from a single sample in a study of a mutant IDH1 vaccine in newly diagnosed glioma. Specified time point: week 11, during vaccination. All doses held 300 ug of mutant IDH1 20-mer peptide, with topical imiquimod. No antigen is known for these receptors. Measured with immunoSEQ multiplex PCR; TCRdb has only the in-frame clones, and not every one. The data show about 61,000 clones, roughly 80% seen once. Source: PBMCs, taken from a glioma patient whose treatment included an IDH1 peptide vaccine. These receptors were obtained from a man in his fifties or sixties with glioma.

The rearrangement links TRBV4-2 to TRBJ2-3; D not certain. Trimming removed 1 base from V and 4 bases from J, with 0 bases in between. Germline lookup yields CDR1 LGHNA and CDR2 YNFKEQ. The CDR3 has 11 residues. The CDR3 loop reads CASSQADTQYF. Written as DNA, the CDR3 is TGTGCCAGCAGCCAAGCAGATACGCAGTATTTT.

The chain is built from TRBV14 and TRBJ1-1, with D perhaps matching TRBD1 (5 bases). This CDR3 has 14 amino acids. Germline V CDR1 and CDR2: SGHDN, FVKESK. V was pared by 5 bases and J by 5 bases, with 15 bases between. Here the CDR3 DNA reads TGTGCCAGCAGCGCTGTCCCAGGGCGAACTGAAGCTTTCTTT. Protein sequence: CASSAVPGRTEAFF.

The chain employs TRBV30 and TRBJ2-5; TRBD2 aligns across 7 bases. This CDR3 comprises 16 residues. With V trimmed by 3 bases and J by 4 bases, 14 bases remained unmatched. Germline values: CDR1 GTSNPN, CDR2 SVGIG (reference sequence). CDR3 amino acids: CAWSASGIPGAETQYF. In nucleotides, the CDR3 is TGTGCCTGGAGCGCTAGCGGTATACCCGGGGCAGAGACCCAGTACTTC.

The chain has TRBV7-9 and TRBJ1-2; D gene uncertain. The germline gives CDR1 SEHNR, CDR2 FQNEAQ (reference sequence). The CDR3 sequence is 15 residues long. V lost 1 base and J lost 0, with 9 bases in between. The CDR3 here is CASSLDGEANYGYTF. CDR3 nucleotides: TGTGCCAGCAGCTTAGACGGAGAAGCTAACTATGGCTACACCTTC.

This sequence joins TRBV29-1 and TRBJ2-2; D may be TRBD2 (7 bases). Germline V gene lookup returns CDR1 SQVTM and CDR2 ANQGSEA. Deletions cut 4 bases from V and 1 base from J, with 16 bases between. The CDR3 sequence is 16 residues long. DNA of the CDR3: TGCAGCGTTGTTGGGGGGGGGCTAGAGAACACCGGGGAGCTGTTTTTT. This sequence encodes CSVVGGGLENTGELFF.

Here the CDR3 reads CASSLDGSTDTQYF. CDR3 DNA sequence: TGTGCCAGCAGCCTTGATGGGAGCACAGATACGCAGTATTTT. V and J are TRBV11-3 and TRBJ2-3, with no clear D. CDR1 and CDR2 (germline): SGHNT, YENEEA. The CDR3 loop spans 14 amino acids. Trimming shortened V by 5 bases and J by 0 bases, and 9 bases separated the two germline ends.

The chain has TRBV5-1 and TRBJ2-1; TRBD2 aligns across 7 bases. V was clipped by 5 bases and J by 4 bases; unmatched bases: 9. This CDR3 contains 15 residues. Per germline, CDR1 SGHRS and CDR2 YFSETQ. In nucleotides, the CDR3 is TGCGCCAGCAGTGATCCGGGGCGGGGGTACAATGAGCAGTTCTTC. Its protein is CASSDPGRGYNEQFF.

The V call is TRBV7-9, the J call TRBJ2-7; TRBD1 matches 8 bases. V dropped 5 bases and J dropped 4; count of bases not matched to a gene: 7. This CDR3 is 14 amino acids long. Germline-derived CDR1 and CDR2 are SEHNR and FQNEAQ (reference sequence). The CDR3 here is CASSRTTGEYEQYF. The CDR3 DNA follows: TGTGCCAGCAGCAGAACGACAGGGGAATACGAGCAGTACTTC.

CDR3 in DNA: TGTGCCAGCAGCTTACGGGACACTGAAGCTTTCTTT. This codes for CASSLRDTEAFF. V and J are TRBV7-2 and TRBJ1-1; D is ambiguous. Between the trimmed V and J ends, which lost 2 bases and 3 bases, there was a span of 4 bases. This CDR3 has 12 amino acids. The germline CDR1 and CDR2 sequences are SGHTA and FQGNSA.

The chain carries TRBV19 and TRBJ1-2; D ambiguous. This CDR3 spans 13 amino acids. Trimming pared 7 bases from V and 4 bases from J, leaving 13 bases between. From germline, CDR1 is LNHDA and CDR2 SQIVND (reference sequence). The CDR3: CASTLAAGYGYTF. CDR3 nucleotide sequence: TGTGCCAGTACTCTAGCGGCGGGCTATGGCTACACCTTC.

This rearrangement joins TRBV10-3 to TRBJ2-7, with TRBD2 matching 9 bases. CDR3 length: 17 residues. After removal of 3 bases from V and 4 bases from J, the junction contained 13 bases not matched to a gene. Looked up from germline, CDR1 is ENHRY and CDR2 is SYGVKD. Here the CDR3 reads CAISERTGSGREYEQYF. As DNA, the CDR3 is TGTGCCATCAGTGAACGGACCGGTAGCGGGAGAGAGTACGAGCAGTACTTC.

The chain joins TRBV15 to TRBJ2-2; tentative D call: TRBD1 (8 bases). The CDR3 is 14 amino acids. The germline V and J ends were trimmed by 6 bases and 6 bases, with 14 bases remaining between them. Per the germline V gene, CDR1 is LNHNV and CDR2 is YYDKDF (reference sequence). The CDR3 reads CATRTGGVSGELFF. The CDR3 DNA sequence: TGTGCCACCAGAACAGGGGGGGTGTCCGGGGAGCTGTTTTTT.

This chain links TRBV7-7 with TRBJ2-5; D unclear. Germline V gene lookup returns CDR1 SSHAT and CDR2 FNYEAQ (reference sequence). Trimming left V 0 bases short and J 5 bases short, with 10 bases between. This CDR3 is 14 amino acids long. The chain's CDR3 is CASSLALGQETQYF. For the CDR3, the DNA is TGTGCCAGCAGCTTAGCGCTAGGGCAGGAGACCCAGTACTTC.

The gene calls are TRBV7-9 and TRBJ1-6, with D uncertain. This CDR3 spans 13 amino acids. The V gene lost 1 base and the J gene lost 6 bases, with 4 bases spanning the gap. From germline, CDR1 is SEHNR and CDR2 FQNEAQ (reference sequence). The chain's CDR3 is CASSLDLNSPLHF. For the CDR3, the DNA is TGTGCCAGCAGCTTAGACCTTAATTCACCCCTCCACTTT.

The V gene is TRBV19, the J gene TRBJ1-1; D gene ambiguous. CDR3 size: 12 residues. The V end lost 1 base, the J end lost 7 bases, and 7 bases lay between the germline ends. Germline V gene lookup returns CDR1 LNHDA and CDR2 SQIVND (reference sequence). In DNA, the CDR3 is TGTGCCAGTAGTATAGGCAGTTTTGAAGCTTTCTTT. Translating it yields CASSIGSFEAFF.

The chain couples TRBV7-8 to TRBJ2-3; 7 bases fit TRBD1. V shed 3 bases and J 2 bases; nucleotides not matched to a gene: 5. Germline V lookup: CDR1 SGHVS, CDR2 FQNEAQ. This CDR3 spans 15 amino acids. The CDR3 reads CASSFRDRTTDTQYF. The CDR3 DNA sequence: TGTGCCAGCAGCTTCCGGGACAGAACCACAGATACGCAGTATTTT.

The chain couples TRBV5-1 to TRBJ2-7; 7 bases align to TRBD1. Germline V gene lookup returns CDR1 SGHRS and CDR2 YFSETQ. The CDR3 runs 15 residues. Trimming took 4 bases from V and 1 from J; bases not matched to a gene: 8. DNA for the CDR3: TGCGCCAGCAGCCTCTATCCGGGACAGTCCTACGAGCAGTACTTC. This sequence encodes CASSLYPGQSYEQYF. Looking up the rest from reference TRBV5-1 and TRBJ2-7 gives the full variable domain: KAGVTQTPRYLIKTRGQQVTLSCSPISGHRSVSWYQQTPGQGLQFLFEYFSETQRNKGNFPGRFSGRQFSNSRSEMNVSTLELGDSALYLCASSLYPGQSYEQYFGPGTRLTVT.

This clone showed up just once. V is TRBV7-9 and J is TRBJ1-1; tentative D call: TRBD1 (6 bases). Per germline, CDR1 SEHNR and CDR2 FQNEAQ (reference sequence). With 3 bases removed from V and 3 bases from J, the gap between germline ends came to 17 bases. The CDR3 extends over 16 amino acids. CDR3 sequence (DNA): TGTGCCAGCAGCTTGAGGGGGGCCTTACGGGACACTGAAGCTTTCTTT. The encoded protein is CASSLRGALRDTEAFF. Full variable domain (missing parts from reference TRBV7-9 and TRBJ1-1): DTGVSQNPRHKITKRGQNVTFRCDPISEHNRLYWYRQTLGQGPEFLTYFQNEAQLEKSRLLSDRFSAERPKGSFSTLEIQRTEQGDSAMYLCASSLRGALRDTEAFFGQGTRLTVV.

The CDR3: CATSRDRGVTNEKLFF. DNA of the CDR3: TGTGCCACCAGCAGAGACAGGGGAGTAACTAATGAAAAACTGTTTTTT. The chain has TRBV15 and TRBJ1-4; tentatively, D is TRBD1 (6 bases). There are 16 residues in the CDR3. V lost 0 bases and J 1 base, leaving 9 bases between the germline ends. CDR1 and CDR2 from the germline V gene are LNHNV and YYDKDF (reference sequence).

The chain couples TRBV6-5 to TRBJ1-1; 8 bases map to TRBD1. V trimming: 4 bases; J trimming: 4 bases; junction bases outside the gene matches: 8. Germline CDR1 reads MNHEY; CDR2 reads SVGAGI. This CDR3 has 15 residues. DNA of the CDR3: TGTGCCAGCAGTTCCTACGGACAGGGAGGCACTGAAGCTTTCTTT. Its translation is CASSSYGQGGTEAFF.

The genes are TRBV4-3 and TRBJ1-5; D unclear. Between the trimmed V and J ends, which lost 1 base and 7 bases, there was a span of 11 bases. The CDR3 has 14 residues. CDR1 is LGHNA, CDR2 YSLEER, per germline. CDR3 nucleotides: TGCGCCAGCAGCCAAGGGGCGGAGGGACAGCCCCAGCATTTT. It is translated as CASSQGAEGQPQHF.

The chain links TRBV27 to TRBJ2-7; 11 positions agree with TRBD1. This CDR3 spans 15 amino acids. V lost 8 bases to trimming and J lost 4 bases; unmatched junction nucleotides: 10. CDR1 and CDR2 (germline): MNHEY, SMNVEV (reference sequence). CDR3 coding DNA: TGTGCCAGCCGTCGTTCGGGACAGGGGGTGTACGAGCAGTACTTC. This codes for CASRRSGQGVYEQYF.

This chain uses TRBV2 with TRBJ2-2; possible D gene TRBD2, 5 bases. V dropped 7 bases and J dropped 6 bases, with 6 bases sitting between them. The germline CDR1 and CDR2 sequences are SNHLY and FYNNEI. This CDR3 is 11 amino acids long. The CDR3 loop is CASTSSGELFF. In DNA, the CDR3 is TGTGCCAGCACTAGCTCCGGGGAGCTGTTTTTT. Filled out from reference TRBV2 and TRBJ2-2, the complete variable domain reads EPEVTQTPSHQVTQMGQEVILRCVPISNHLYFYWYRQILGQKVEFLVSFYNNEISEKSEIFDDQFSVERPDGSNFTLKIRSTKLEDSAMYFCASTSSGELFFGEGSRLTVL.